These T cell receptor beta chains were read from a single sample in a study of blood T cells in healthy people across ages. MiXCR, applied by TCRdb to the 5' RACE reads, yields one record per CDR3 protein. The top ten clones hold approximately 7.9% of a sample with about 1,600,000 distinct CDR3 sequences, 35% to 45% of them seen once. The specimen was blood. These TCRs come from a woman aged 18-30 years in good health. Each CDR3 is given without its conserved first and last residue.

v_call | cdr3_aa
TRBV2 | ARATGGPYNEQY
TRBV28 | ASPDRPPGYT
TRBV14 | ASSPFAHNLETQY
TRBV5-1 | ASSFDLTTEAF
TRBV10-3 | AISDGSGSYEQY
TRBV12-3/TRBV12-4 | ASSLGDRGLFYGYT
TRBV29-1 | SVIWAGEKLF
TRBV2 | ASSEGQGFSYEQY
TRBV3-1 | ASREQGNNEKLF
TRBV12-3/TRBV12-4 | ASSLTLAGVGETQY
TRBV24-1 | ATSDSLADTYNEQF
TRBV20-1 | SAGPGGYPGANVLT
TRBV5-1 | ASSLANPQETQY
TRBV30 | AWSREAADTQY
TRBV15 | ATSRVAPGTDTQY
TRBV5-1 | ASSLQKSTDTQY
TRBV29-1 | SVDTGGQPEAF
TRBV20-1 | SAKVAGPFYEQY
TRBV30 | AWRRTYNEQF
TRBV6-2/TRBV6-3 | ASRQYELSGQF
TRBV3-1 | ASSQDNEAAYGQY
TRBV5-1 | ASSFQTGGVTEAF
TRBV10-3 | AVLSGTGVYGYT
TRBV29-1 | TVATGTGMETQY
TRBV5-1 | ASSESIYNEQF
TRBV10-2 | ASRLATSNEQF
TRBV28 | ASSEDRADNGYT
TRBV7-2 | ASSLRQGGRGAISYNEQF
TRBV20-1 | SARKDRVLFNEQF
TRBV5-5 | ASSLTGAPNQPQH
TRBV4-1 | ASSQNYGQGALGEQY
TRBV27 | ASSLGYVNEQF
TRBV7-2 | ASSLWTASYEQY
TRBV5-1 | ASSPEGPSEQY
TRBV3-1 | ASSQDWTLDPPLH
TRBV20-1 | SARTGTLNPTAEAF